The source of this TCR beta chain is a study of CD8+ T cells in alopecia areata. As for the study in general: Tofacitinib exposure lasted 6 to 18 months, followed by 6 months off drug.

Treatment described: oral pan-JAK inhibitor, 5-10 mg twice daily. Alopecia areata patients had lesional scalp punch biopsies and peripheral blood taken from them. RNA extraction and reverse transcription yielded cDNA as sequencing template. Generated by immunoSEQ multiplex PCR, the TCRdb table keeps only in-frame clones and is missing some. The table lists about 76,000 clones, about 71% of them singletons. Trimming took 7 bases from V and 8 from J; bases not matched to a gene: 9. Germline-derived CDR1 and CDR2 are SQVTM and ANQGSEA. CDR3 length: 13 residues. The receptor's source is a human donor with alopecia areata. This sample comprised CD8+ T cells sorted from blood, obtained at week 24, from a patient treated with tofacitinib. This rearrangement joins TRBV29-1 to TRBJ1-2, with 11 bases aligning to TRBD1. The CDR3, as DNA: TGCAGCGCTGTAGGACAGGGGGCGGGAGGCTACACCTTC. This codes for CSAVGQGAGGYTF.